This TCR beta chain was profiled in a study of T cell repertoires in cytomegalovirus infection (dated by TCRdb to the late 2010s). Study-wide context: The peptide stimulations were aimed at well-studied HLA-B-restricted epitopes as well as recently identified HLA-C-restricted CMV epitopes, whose presentation resists viral immunomodulation. Donor HLA type was relevant to the analysis, because carriage of CMV infection together with the matching HLA type was indicated by public TCR beta signatures. What the authors observed across the whole study: In both this cohort and an independent approximately 400-donor cohort, the cumulative frequency of public TCR beta family members distinguished carriers of CMV infection plus the relevant HLA type. The ex vivo response was dominated by HLA-C-restricted CMV-specific TCR beta clonotypes, which also provided the single most frequent clonotype in two of eight donors.

What this sample's treatment or condition label stands for: in vitro stimulation with specific CMV peptide epitopes to enrich CMV-specific T cells. The CDR3 numbers 15 residues from cysteine through phenylalanine. The DNA shown is the 45-base CDR3, in frame from base 1. V and J are truncated by 5 bases and 6 bases respectively, leaving an intervening sequence of 17 bases. Via the germline V gene (reference sequence), CDR1 is MNHEY and CDR2 SMNVEV. The run used an Illumina HiSeq 1500. TCRdb cleaned the public reads at Q25 with fastp, built clones with MiXCR and kept in-frame beta chains. Rows with one shared CDR3 protein collapse into an entry with the most common genes and DNA. Across this sample there are some 310,000 distinct CDR3 sequences, with approximately 25% seen only once. Less than 15% of the sample is taken by the ten largest. With regard to this clonotype: No antigen is known for it. No base-level quality is on record; no much larger clone is a single base apart.

Recombination joined TRBV27 with TRBJ2-1; a tentative D match to TRBD2 spans 6 bases. The origin of this receptor is a human donor in good health (CMV status not recorded). Some clones in this sample may be carry-over from other donors' samples. The starting material was cultured PBMCs, obtained from culture after CMV antigen stimulation. The nucleotides read TGTGCCAGCAGTCCACAAGCGGGCCTCAGCAATGAGCAGTTCTTC. Protein translation: CASSPQAGLSNEQFF.